A selection of T cell receptor beta chains follows, all from one sample in a study of shared clonotypes between healthy human individuals. Only in-frame clones appear in the TCRdb table, and some are missing; sequencing was by immunoSEQ multiplex PCR. Of some 1 million clones listed, about 74% are singletons. Sequencing used memory CD4+ T cells sorted from blood. The receptors here all came from a young man in good health. The CDR3 runs from the conserved cysteine through the conserved F or W.

v_call: TRBV27
j_call: TRBJ1-6
cdr3_aa: CASSWGPIDSPLHF

v_call: TRBV18
j_call: TRBJ2-2
cdr3_aa: CASSPAGGDGELFF

v_call: TRBV11-2
j_call: TRBJ2-4
cdr3_aa: CASSFGLGNLAKNIQYF

v_call: TRBV10-3
j_call: TRBJ1-1
cdr3_aa: CASSRGQGTEAFF

v_call: TRBV5-6
j_call: TRBJ2-2
cdr3_aa: CASSFTSGSWELFF

v_call: TRBV10-3
j_call: TRBJ2-1
cdr3_aa: CAISFSGKPYNEQFF

v_call: TRBV18
j_call: TRBJ2-5
cdr3_aa: CASSRGQKETQYF

v_call: TRBV27
j_call: TRBJ2-3
cdr3_aa: CASRGSGSGADGIDTQYF

v_call: TRBV28
j_call: TRBJ1-2
cdr3_aa: CASSYFYGYTF

v_call: TRBV5-1
j_call: TRBJ1-1
cdr3_aa: CASSDRGGDTEAFF

v_call: TRBV18
j_call: TRBJ1-1
cdr3_aa: CASSPFEDRNTEAFF

v_call: TRBV11-3
j_call: TRBJ2-2
cdr3_aa: CASSTRQGAGSGELFF

v_call: TRBV6-5
j_call: TRBJ1-2
cdr3_aa: CASSAVTGVYGYTF

v_call: TRBV9
j_call: TRBJ2-3
cdr3_aa: CASSAWTSGGTDTQYF

v_call: TRBV7-3
j_call: TRBJ2-5
cdr3_aa: CASSSRQGGTQYF

v_call: TRBV12-5
j_call: TRBJ2-3
cdr3_aa: CASGSAGTSTDTQYF